The TCR beta chain under discussion was sequenced for a study of T-cell reconstitution after alpha-beta-depleted transplantation in children. General study points: For some patients, TCRbeta diversity was high at day 60 because of recipient T cells and thymic progenitors that survived. As was reported, about two months after transplant, alpha-beta T cells came from several hundred expanded graft clones. Newly produced T cells mostly accounted for T-cell counts and diversity one year post-transplant.

Germline loops: CDR1 SGHRS, CDR2 YFSETQ. Trimming stripped 4 bases from V and 6 bases from J, with 23 bases between. The CDR3 has 16 amino acids. As regards this clonotype: Its target is not known.

Preparing the TCRbeta library involved the use of unique molecular identifiers. TCRdb reanalysed the PCR reads using MiXCR and keeps one entry per CDR3 protein. The sample yields 780,000 or so distinct CDR3 sequences, 15% to 20% seen once. The chain has TRBV5-1 and TRBJ2-7; a possible D gene is TRBD2 (5 bases). The origin of this receptor is a male patient younger than 18 who had a stem cell transplant for acute lymphoblastic leukemia, so the T cells may come from the graft donor. The material was PBMCs, mostly from graft donor cells, obtained 360 days after TCRalphabeta/CD19-depleted stem cell transplant. CDR3 sequence reads: CASSPPTAGVVREQYF. The DNA of the CDR3 is TGCGCCAGCAGCCCCCCCACCGCGGGCGTTGTTCGCGAGCAGTACTTC.